This T cell receptor beta chain was captured by sequencing in a study of cytomegalovirus exposure and HLA in healthy donors. Points from the study as a whole: A few CMV-associated chains proved CMV antigen-specific in vitro.

Worth noting for this clone: What it recognizes is unknown.

The PCR employed 60 Vbeta primers together with 13 Jbeta primers. Some clones are missing from TCRdb's copy, which holds only in-frame ones; the method was immunoSEQ multiplex PCR. The sample shows 100,000 to 150,000 clones, approximately 85% of them seen only once. Germline lookup yields CDR1 MNHEY and CDR2 SMNVEV (reference sequence). This CDR3 region has 15 residues. The J segment lost 0 bases and the V segment lost 6 bases, leaving 7 bases of the junction unmatched. The source of this sequence is a boy between 5 and 17 years old in good health and CMV-seronegative. The sample comprised PBMCs. The chain employs TRBV27 and TRBJ1-1; 7 bases map to TRBD1. CDR3 nucleotide sequence: TGTGCCAGCAGCCGTCCCGGGACAGTGAACACTGAAGCTTTCTTT. Encoded protein: CASSRPGTVNTEAFF.